This T cell receptor beta chain was sequenced during a study of beta chain features in type 1 diabetes. General study findings and limits: All four CD4+ subsets of Type 1 diabetes patients contained TCRB CDR3s that were moderately but significantly shorter. For cells with high TCR expression, cDNA sequencing could yield over-representation.

Every bit of the isolated RNA underwent reverse transcription, so sequencing read expressed TCRB transcripts. Profiling relied on immunoSEQ multiplex PCR, and the TCRdb table lists in-frame clones only, not all of them. The data hold about 340,000 clones, with approximately 13% observed a single time. Only one heparinised blood draw was taken per donor, and its volume averaged about 120 mL. V was shortened by 2 bases and J by 1 base, with 8 bases between the two germline ends. This CDR3 has 14 amino acids. The germline V gene encodes CDR1 SNHLY and CDR2 FYNNEI. Notes on this clone: As yet, its antigen is unknown.

Material: naive CD4+ T cells from blood. This sequence was found in a woman between 18 and 29 years old with type 1 diabetes. The chain is built from TRBV2 and TRBJ1-1; D gene unclear. The CDR3: CASSEWAANTEAFF. DNA for the CDR3: TGTGCCAGCAGTGAATGGGCAGCGAACACTGAAGCTTTCTTT.